The 15 T cell receptor beta chains listed next were all sequenced from one sample in a study of CD8 T cells in Susac syndrome. Reverse transcription of 0.5 to 1 ug RNA was performed with random hexamers. TCRdb ran MiXCR on the immunoSEQ multiplex PCR reads and lists one entry per CDR3 protein. Among 180,000 or so distinct CDR3 sequences listed, 85% to 95% were seen once. The sequencing sample was made of CD4+ T cells from PBMCs. The receptors were gathered from a human donor in good health.

The chain recombines TRBV6-2 or TRBV6-3 with TRBJ2-7; the match to TRBD2 covers 7 bases. The CDR3 runs to 15 residues. The germline gives CDR1 MNHEY, CDR2 SVGEGT. V shed 2 bases and J 2 bases; nucleotides not matched to a gene: 6. The CDR3 DNA reads TGTGCCAGCAGTTACGTTCCGGGGGGACCCTACGAGCAGTACTTC. It codes for CASSYVPGGPYEQYF.

The chain is built from TRBV12-3 or TRBV12-4 and TRBJ1-2; tentatively, D is TRBD1 (6 bases). V lost 4 bases, J lost 8 bases, and 17 bases lay in between. The CDR3 is 14 amino acids. The CDR3: CASSSDSPLPGYTF. The CDR3 DNA is TGTGCCAGCAGTTCGGACAGCCCACTCCCGGGCTACACCTTC.

This clonotype appeared a single time. The chain has TRBV7-6 and TRBJ2-7; the match to TRBD1 covers 8 bases. The CDR3 contains 16 residues. Trimming at V came to 5 bases and at J to 6 bases, leaving 15 bases not matched to a gene. Germline-derived CDR1 and CDR2 are SGHVS and FNYEAQ. CDR3 bases: TGTGCCAGCAGCGCGCCGACAGGGGTTCAGGTCGGCGAGCAGTACGTC. It specifies CASSAPTGVQVGEQYV.

This chain links TRBV12-3 or TRBV12-4 with TRBJ1-2, with D hard to call. This CDR3 is built from 14 residues. Between the trimmed V and J ends, which lost 3 bases and 7 bases, there was a span of 15 bases. CDR3: CASSFSRAAFGYTF. CDR3 coding DNA: TGTGCCAGCAGTTTTAGTAGGGCAGCCTTTGGCTACACCTTC.

This clonotype is a singleton in its sample. J is TRBJ2-5 and V is TRBV19; possible D gene TRBD1, 6 bases. Germline CDR1 LNHDA, CDR2 SQIVND (reference sequence). Trimming took off 6 bases at V and 1 base at J, with 12 bases between the two ends. This CDR3 is 14 amino acids long. The CDR3 nucleotides are TGTGCCAGTAGCCGACAGGAGCCCCAAGAGACCCAGTACTTC. This codes for CASSRQEPQETQYF.

This sequence joins TRBV24-1 and TRBJ1-2; 7 bases map to TRBD1. V gave up 0 bases and J gave up 7 bases; unmatched junction bases: 1. The CDR3 runs to 13 residues. CDR1 is KGHDR and CDR2 is SFDVKD in the germline V gene. The CDR3 here is CATSDLRDSGYTF. CDR3 in DNA: TGTGCCACCAGTGATTTGCGGGACAGTGGCTACACCTTC.

V usage is TRBV29-1 and J usage is TRBJ1-5, with D perhaps matching TRBD1 (6 bases). CDR1 SQVTM and CDR2 ANQGSEA come from the germline V gene. The V gene lost 4 bases and the J gene lost 3 bases, with 10 bases spanning the gap. This CDR3 spans 13 amino acids. The CDR3 spells CSVVEGDNQPQHF. The CDR3 DNA sequence: TGCAGCGTTGTGGAGGGGGACAATCAGCCCCAGCATTTT.

The chain joins TRBV5-6 to TRBJ1-2, with D unresolved. CDR1 and CDR2 (germline): SGHDT, YYEEEE. The CDR3 is 11 residues long. Trimming removed 4 bases at V and 5 bases at J, with 6 bases between. The CDR3 bases are TGTGCCAGCAGCGCCAGTTATGGCTACACCTTC. It encodes CASSASYGYTF.

Here the CDR3 reads CSVSWSDGGNTIYF. CDR3 nucleotide sequence: TGCAGCGTTTCGTGGTCGGACGGTGGAAACACCATATATTTT. This sequence joins TRBV29-1 and TRBJ1-3, with D unresolved. Germline V gene sequence: CDR1 SQVTM, CDR2 ANQGSEA. The CDR3 loop spans 14 amino acids. Trimming left V 5 bases short and J 3 bases short, with 14 bases between.

The V call is TRBV24-1, the J call TRBJ2-1, with 8 bases aligning to TRBD1. The CDR3 runs to 15 residues. Germline CDR1 KGHDR, CDR2 SFDVKD. J gave up 8 bases and V 3 bases, and 8 bases lay outside the gene matches. CDR3 nucleotides: TGTGCCACCAGTGATACGACAGGGGTGTTGGATGAGCAGTTCTTC. Protein sequence: CATSDTTGVLDEQFF.

The gene calls are TRBV24-1 and TRBJ2-5; D gene ambiguous. Trimming took off 2 bases at V and 7 bases at J, with 13 bases between the two ends. CDR1 and CDR2 from the germline V gene are KGHDR and SFDVKD. There are 14 residues in the CDR3. In nucleotides, the CDR3 is TGTGCCACCAGTGATTCCCGACCTTATGGGACCCAGTACTTC. Its protein is CATSDSRPYGTQYF.

CDR3 residues: CASSFALGNYNEQFF. The CDR3 region has the DNA TGTGCCAGCAGCTTCGCACTAGGGAACTACAATGAGCAGTTCTTC. The chain uses TRBV7-2 and TRBJ2-1; D might be TRBD2 (5 bases). The CDR3 loop spans 15 amino acids. Germline V gene data show CDR1 as SGHTA and CDR2 as FQGNSA. The V end was cut by 3 bases, the J end by 3 bases, with 12 bases between.

This chain connects TRBV29-1 to TRBJ2-5; D is undetermined. The CDR3 is 13 amino acids. V dropped 3 bases and J dropped 5 bases, with 13 bases sitting between them. The V gene's germline CDR1 is SQVTM and CDR2 ANQGSEA. The CDR3 is CSVDDQPGETQYF. The DNA for the CDR3 is TGCAGCGTTGATGACCAACCCGGGGAGACCCAGTACTTC.

The genes are TRBV4-3 and TRBJ1-2, with D tentatively TRBD1 (5 bases). V was pared by 1 base and J by 4 bases, with 7 bases between. Germline CDR1 and CDR2: LGHNA and YSLEER. This CDR3 is built from 13 residues. This CDR3 reads CASSQAGIYGYTF. CDR3 sequence (DNA): TGCGCCAGCAGCCAAGCAGGGATCTATGGCTACACCTTC.

The chain joins TRBV20-1 to TRBJ2-5; 9 bases agree with TRBD1. With 1 base clipped from V and 2 bases from J, the junction kept 8 bases outside the gene matches. The CDR3 sequence is 16 residues long. Germline CDR1 reads DFQATT; CDR2 reads SNEGSKA (reference sequence). Written as DNA, the CDR3 is TGCAGTGCTAGAGCACGAACTGGGACAGGGCAAGAGACCCAGTACTTC. Protein sequence: CSARARTGTGQETQYF.